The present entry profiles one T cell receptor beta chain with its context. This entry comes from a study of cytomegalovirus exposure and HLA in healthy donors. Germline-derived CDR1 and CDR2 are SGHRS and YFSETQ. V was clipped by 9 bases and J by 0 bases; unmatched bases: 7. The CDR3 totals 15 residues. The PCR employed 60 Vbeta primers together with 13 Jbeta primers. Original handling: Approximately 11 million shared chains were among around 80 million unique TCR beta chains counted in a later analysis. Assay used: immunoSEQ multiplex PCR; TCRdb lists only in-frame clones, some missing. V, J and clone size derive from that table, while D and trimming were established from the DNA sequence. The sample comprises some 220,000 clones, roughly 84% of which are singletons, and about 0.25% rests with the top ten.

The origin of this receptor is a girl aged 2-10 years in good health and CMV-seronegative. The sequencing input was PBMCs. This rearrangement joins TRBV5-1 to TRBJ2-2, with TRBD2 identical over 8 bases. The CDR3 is CATHSGTTNTGELFF. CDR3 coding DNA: TGCGCCACCCATAGCGGGACCACGAACACCGGGGAGCTGTTTTTT.